These 22 T cell receptor beta chains came from one sample sequenced in a study of metastatic and nonmetastatic thyroid tumors. Via MiXCR, TCRdb re-called the PCR reads. The sample consists of approximately 31,000 clones, under 25% of them appearing once. Thyroid surgery took place with no prior treatment in any patient. Sequenced material: blood. These receptors were obtained from a female donor with papillary thyroid cancer or a benign thyroid nodule (not recorded which). Some clones in this sample may be carry-over from other donors' samples.

This clone has ten or more counts. A much larger clone is a single base away; this may be a read error. The chain links TRBV6-5 to TRBJ2-7; D could derive from TRBD1 or TRBD2 (7 bases each). Between the trimmed V and J ends, which lost 2 bases and 12 bases, there was a span of 17 bases. CDR3 length: 13 residues. Per germline, CDR1 MNHEY and CDR2 SVGAGI. The CDR3 here is CASSYRQGEGLYF. CDR3 nucleotides: TGTGCCAGCAGTTACAGGCAGGGGGAGGGGCTGTACTTC.

At least ten counts were recorded for this clone. The J gene is TRBJ1-5, the V gene TRBV5-1; tentative D call: TRBD1 (5 bases). V was pared by 3 bases and J by 0 bases, with 10 bases between. The CDR3 runs 15 residues. Germline CDR1 is SGHRS and CDR2 is YFSETQ. The CDR3 nucleotides read TGCGCCAGCAGCTGGGGGACGTCTAGCAATCAGCCCCAGCATTTT. Residues: CASSWGTSSNQPQHF.

CDR3 in DNA: TGCGCCAGCAGCTTGGCGGACAATGAGCAGTTCTTC. Amino acid sequence: CASSLADNEQFF. This chain links TRBV5-1 with TRBJ2-1; D is unresolved. Germline values: CDR1 SGHRS, CDR2 YFSETQ. Trimming stripped 0 bases from V and 5 bases from J, with 3 bases between. This CDR3 has 12 residues.

This clone is labeled medium-sized. J is TRBJ2-7 and V is TRBV7-2; D assignment may be TRBD1 or TRBD2 (6 bases each). V shed 3 bases and J shed 6 bases, with 9 bases lying between them. This CDR3 spans 12 amino acids. Germline lookup yields CDR1 SGHTA and CDR2 FQGNSA. The DNA for the CDR3 is TGTGCCAGCAGCTTCCCGGGGGCCGAGCAGTACTTC. The encoded protein is CASSFPGAEQYF. The whole variable domain, filled in from reference TRBV7-2 and TRBJ2-7, reads GAGVSQSPSNKVTEKGKDVELRCDPISGHTALYWYRQSLGQGLEFLIYFQGNSAPDKSGLPSDRFSAERTGGSVSTLTIQRTQQEDSAVYLCASSFPGAEQYFGPGTRLTVT.

This clone occurred many times. J is TRBJ2-1 and V is TRBV10-1, with D unresolved. Germline-derived CDR1 and CDR2 are WNHNN and SYGVQD (reference sequence). Trimming removed 2 bases at V and 0 bases at J, with 8 bases between. The length of the CDR3 is 15 residues. CDR3 residues: CASSEDRSSYNEQFF. As DNA, the CDR3 is TGCGCCAGCAGTGAGGATAGAAGCTCCTACAATGAGCAGTTCTTC.

This clone is medium-sized (0.01 to 0.1%). The V gene is TRBV6-2 or TRBV6-3, the J gene TRBJ2-6, with D tentatively TRBD2 (5 bases). Germline values: CDR1 MNHEY, CDR2 SVGEGT. This CDR3 is built from 15 residues. With 7 bases removed from V and 0 bases from J, the gap between germline ends came to 10 bases. The CDR3 DNA reads TGTGCCAGCACCCCCGGAGGCTCTGGGGCCAACGTCCTGACTTTC. Its protein is CASTPGGSGANVLTF.

This chain connects TRBV24-1 to TRBJ1-2; possibly TRBD1 for D (5 bases). Germline loops: CDR1 KGHDR, CDR2 SFDVKD. Trimming shortened V by 4 bases and J by 4 bases, and 12 bases separated the two germline ends. The CDR3 consists of 14 residues. CDR3 in amino acids: CATSETGQGYGYTF. The CDR3 coding sequence is TGTGCCACCAGTGAGACGGGGCAGGGCTATGGCTACACCTTC.

This clone was counted many times. J is TRBJ2-7 and V is TRBV3-1, with 9 bases lining up with TRBD1. V was clipped by 5 bases and J by 5 bases; unmatched bases: 7. Germline V CDR1 and CDR2: LGHDT, YNNKEL (reference sequence). The length of the CDR3 is 14 residues. Here the CDR3 DNA reads TGTGCCAGCAGCAGGACAGGGGTTCTCGACGAGCAGTACTTC. This encodes CASSRTGVLDEQYF.

The CDR3 here is CASSIGGGGNTIYF. CDR3 in DNA: TGTGCCAGTAGTATAGGGGGCGGAGGAAACACCATATATTTT. The J gene is TRBJ1-3, the V gene TRBV19, with a tentative D call TRBD1 (5 bases). Germline CDR1 reads LNHDA; CDR2 reads SQIVND (reference sequence). This CDR3 spans 14 amino acids. Between the trimmed V and J ends, which lost 1 base and 4 bases, there was a span of 8 bases.

About this clone: A read error is possible here, since a much larger clone lies one base away. The J gene is TRBJ1-6, the V gene TRBV18, with TRBD1 identical over 10 bases. The junction had 8 bases not matched to a gene; V was cut back by 5 bases and J by 10 bases. CDR1 is KGHSH and CDR2 is LQKENI in the germline V gene. This CDR3 is built from 15 residues. CDR3 bases: TGTGCCAGCTCATCTCGGACAGGGGGACGATCACCCCTCCACTTT. As protein: CASSSRTGGRSPLHF.

The CDR3 bases are TGTGCCAGCAGCCCAATGAACACTGAAGCTTTCTTT. It yields the protein CASSPMNTEAFF. The chain is built from TRBV7-9 and TRBJ1-1; D gene ambiguous. CDR3 length equals 12 residues. V shed 5 bases and J shed 0 bases, with 4 bases lying between them. Per germline, CDR1 SEHNR and CDR2 FQNEAQ (reference sequence).

This clone was counted ten times or more. The chain links TRBV5-1 to TRBJ1-1, with TRBD1 identical over 9 bases. V was clipped by 2 bases and J by 3 bases; unmatched bases: 17. There are 19 residues in the CDR3. Germline CDR1 reads SGHRS; CDR2 reads YFSETQ. The CDR3 sequence: CASSFRGTGSSPADTEAFF. The CDR3 DNA sequence: TGCGCCAGCAGCTTTCGCGGGACAGGGTCATCCCCAGCGGACACTGAAGCTTTCTTT.

The CDR3 protein is CSAPPGRGRKAFF. The DNA for the CDR3 is TGCAGTGCCCCCCCGGGCAGGGGCCGGAAAGCTTTCTTT. V usage is TRBV20-1 and J usage is TRBJ1-1, with a possible D match to TRBD1 (6 bases). The CDR3 extends over 13 amino acids. The germline V and J ends were trimmed by 6 bases and 9 bases, with 20 bases remaining between them. Germline CDR1 is DFQATT and CDR2 is SNEGSKA (reference sequence).

This clone has ten or more counts. The J gene is TRBJ1-1, the V gene TRBV20-1, with D maybe TRBD1 (5 bases). The V gene lost 3 bases and the J gene lost 0 bases, with 14 bases spanning the gap. Germline CDR1 and CDR2: DFQATT and SNEGSKA (reference sequence). The length of the CDR3 is 15 residues. CDR3 DNA: TGCAGTGCTAGGAGGGTCGGGGGAATGAACACTGAAGCTTTCTTT. This codes for CSARRVGGMNTEAFF.

The V gene is TRBV20-1, the J gene TRBJ2-7; the match to TRBD2 covers 7 bases. This CDR3 spans 15 amino acids. After removal of 0 bases from V and 2 bases from J, the junction contained 7 bases not matched to a gene. The germline V gene encodes CDR1 DFQATT and CDR2 SNEGSKA (reference sequence). This CDR3 reads CSARDDRGLAYEQYF. The DNA of the CDR3 is TGCAGTGCTAGAGATGATCGCGGACTAGCCTACGAGCAGTACTTC.

The chain is built from TRBV6-2 or TRBV6-3 and TRBJ2-4; D not resolved. The V gene's germline CDR1 is MNHEY and CDR2 SVGEGT. This CDR3 has 14 amino acids. V was clipped by 5 bases and J by 5 bases, with 13 bases between them. CDR3 coding DNA: TGTGCCAGCAGTGTGCCCGGGTCGCAAAACATTCAGTACTTC. This encodes CASSVPGSQNIQYF.

The V gene is TRBV5-1, the J gene TRBJ1-2; TRBD1 might be the D (5 bases). Germline CDR1 SGHRS, CDR2 YFSETQ. This CDR3 comprises 15 residues. Trimming stripped 3 bases from V and 0 bases from J, with 12 bases between. The CDR3 loop reads CASSSRTTSNYGYTF. CDR3 bases: TGCGCCAGCAGCTCCCGGACAACATCTAACTATGGCTACACCTTC.

This clone is medium-sized within its sample. V usage is TRBV6-2 or TRBV6-3 and J usage is TRBJ2-7; 8 positions agree with TRBD1. The CDR3 totals 14 residues. CDR1 and CDR2 from the germline V gene are MNHEY and SVGEGT. The ends lost 5 bases at V and 2 bases at J; junction bases unmatched: 5. This chain's CDR3 is CASSRGQGAYEQYF. The CDR3 DNA is TGTGCCAGCAGTCGTGGACAGGGAGCCTACGAGCAGTACTTC.

This clone has a count of ten or more. The chain uses TRBV20-1 and TRBJ1-2; 8 bases agree with TRBD1. The CDR3 is 13 residues long. V lost 6 bases and J lost 1; bases outside the gene matches: 4. Germline CDR1 is DFQATT and CDR2 is SNEGSKA (reference sequence). CDR3 DNA: TGCAGTGCCGGGACAGGCCTTAACTATGGCTACACCTTC. Residues: CSAGTGLNYGYTF.

In its sample, this clone was seen many times. This chain links TRBV6-5 with TRBJ1-1; D is ambiguous. This CDR3 has 15 residues. Germline V gene sequence: CDR1 MNHEY, CDR2 SVGAGI. The V and J ends lost 0 bases and 0 bases respectively, with 8 bases between them. CDR3 in DNA: TGTGCCAGCAGTTACTCGAACCAGTTGAACACTGAAGCTTTCTTT. Translation: CASSYSNQLNTEAFF.

The sample holds many counts of this clone. The chain combines TRBV27 with TRBJ2-1; 8 bases agree with TRBD1. This CDR3 is built from 15 residues. Germline V CDR1 and CDR2: MNHEY, SMNVEV (reference sequence). The V gene end was trimmed by 5 bases and the J gene end by 7 bases; junction bases not matched to a gene: 10. CDR3 residues: CASSDPGGVGNEQFF. The CDR3 region has the DNA TGTGCCAGCAGTGACCCAGGGGGCGTTGGTAATGAGCAGTTCTTC.

This clone was picked up many times. The V gene is TRBV7-3, the J gene TRBJ1-1; 9 nucleotides line up with TRBD1. Germline loops: CDR1 SGHTA, CDR2 FQGTGA. With V trimmed by 4 bases and J by 0 bases, 6 bases remained unmatched. The CDR3 totals 16 residues. CDR3 DNA sequence: TGTGCCAGCAGCTCAAGGGGGGACAGGGTGAACACTGAAGCTTTCTTT. Translating it yields CASSSRGDRVNTEAFF.